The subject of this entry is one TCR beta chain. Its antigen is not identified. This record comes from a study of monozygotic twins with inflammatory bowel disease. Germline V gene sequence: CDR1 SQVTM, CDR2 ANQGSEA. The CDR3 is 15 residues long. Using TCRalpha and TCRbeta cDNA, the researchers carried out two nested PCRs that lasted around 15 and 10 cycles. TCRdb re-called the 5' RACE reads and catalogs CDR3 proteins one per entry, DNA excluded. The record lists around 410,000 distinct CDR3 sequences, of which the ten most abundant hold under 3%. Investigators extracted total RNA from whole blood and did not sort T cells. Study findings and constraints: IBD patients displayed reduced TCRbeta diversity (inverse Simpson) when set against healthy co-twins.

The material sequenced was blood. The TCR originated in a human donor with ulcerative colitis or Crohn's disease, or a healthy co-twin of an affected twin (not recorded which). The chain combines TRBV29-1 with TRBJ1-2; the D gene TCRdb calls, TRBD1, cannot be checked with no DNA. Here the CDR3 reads CSVEGGTALNYGYTF.